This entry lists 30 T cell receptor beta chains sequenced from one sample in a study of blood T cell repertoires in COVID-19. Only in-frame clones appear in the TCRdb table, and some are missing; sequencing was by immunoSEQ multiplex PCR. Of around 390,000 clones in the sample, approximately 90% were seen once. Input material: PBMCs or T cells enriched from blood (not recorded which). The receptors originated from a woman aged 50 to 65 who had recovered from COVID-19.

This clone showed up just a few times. CDR3 in amino acids: CASRALAGETQYF. The DNA for the CDR3 is TGCGCCAGCAGGGCTCTAGCTGGAGAGACCCAGTACTTC. The chain combines TRBV10-1 with TRBJ2-5; possible D gene TRBD2, 5 bases. Trimming took 6 bases from V and 4 from J, leaving 12 bases between them. CDR1 and CDR2 (germline): WNHNN, SYGVQD (reference sequence). This CDR3 is 13 amino acids long.

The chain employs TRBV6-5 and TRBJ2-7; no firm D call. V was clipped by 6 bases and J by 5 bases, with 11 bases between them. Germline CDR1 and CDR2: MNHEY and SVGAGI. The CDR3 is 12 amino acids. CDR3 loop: CASSPNIDEQYF. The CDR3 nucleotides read TGTGCCAGCAGCCCGAACATCGACGAGCAGTACTTC.

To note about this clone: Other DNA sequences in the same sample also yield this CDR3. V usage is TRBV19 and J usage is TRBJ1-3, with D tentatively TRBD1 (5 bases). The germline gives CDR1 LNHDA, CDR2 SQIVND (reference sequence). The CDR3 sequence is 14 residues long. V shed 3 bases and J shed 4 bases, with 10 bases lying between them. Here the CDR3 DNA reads TGTGCCAGTAGTATTCGGGGGACCGGAAACACCATATATTTT. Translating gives CASSIRGTGNTIYF. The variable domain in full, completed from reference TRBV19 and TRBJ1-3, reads DGGITQSPKYLFRKEGQNVTLSCEQNLNHDAMYWYRQDPGQGLRLIYYSQIVNDFQKGDIAEGYSVSREKKESFPLTVTSAQKNPTAFYLCASSIRGTGNTIYFGEGSWLTVV.

In DNA form, the CDR3 reads TGTGCCAGCAGCTTGGTGGGACAGGGTCCCAATCAGCCCCAGCATTTT. The encoded protein is CASSLVGQGPNQPQHF. The chain is built from TRBV5-6 and TRBJ1-5, with 9 bases that match TRBD1. There are 16 residues in the CDR3. CDR1 and CDR2 from the germline V gene are SGHDT and YYEEEE. The trim removed 0 bases at V and 3 bases at J, leaving 4 bases unmatched.

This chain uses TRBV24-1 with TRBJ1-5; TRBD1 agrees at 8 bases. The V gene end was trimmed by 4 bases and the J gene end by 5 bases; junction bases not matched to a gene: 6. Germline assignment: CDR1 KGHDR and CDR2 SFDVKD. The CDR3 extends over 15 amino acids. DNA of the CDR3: TGTGCCACCAGTGACCCCTCAGGGGGCGATCAGCCCCAGCATTTT. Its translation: CATSDPSGGDQPQHF.

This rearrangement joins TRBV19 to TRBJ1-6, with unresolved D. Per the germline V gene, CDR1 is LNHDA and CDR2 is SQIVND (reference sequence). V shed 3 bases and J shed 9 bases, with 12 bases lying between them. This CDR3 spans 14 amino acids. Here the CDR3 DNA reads TGTGCCAGTAGTATCGCGGGGTACACTTCACCCCTCCACTTT. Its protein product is CASSIAGYTSPLHF.

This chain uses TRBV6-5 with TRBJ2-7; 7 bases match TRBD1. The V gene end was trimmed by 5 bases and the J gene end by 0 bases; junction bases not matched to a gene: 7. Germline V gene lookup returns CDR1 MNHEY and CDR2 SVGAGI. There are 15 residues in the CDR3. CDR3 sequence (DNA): TGTGCCAGCAGTACCCGGGACAGTAGCTCCTACGAGCAGTACTTC. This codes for CASSTRDSSSYEQYF.

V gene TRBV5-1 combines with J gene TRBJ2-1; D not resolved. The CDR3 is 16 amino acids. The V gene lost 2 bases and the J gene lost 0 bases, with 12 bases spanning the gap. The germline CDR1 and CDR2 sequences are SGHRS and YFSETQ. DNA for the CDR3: TGCGCCAGCAGCTTATCCTCGGGTTACTCCTACAATGAGCAGTTCTTC. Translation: CASSLSSGYSYNEQFF.

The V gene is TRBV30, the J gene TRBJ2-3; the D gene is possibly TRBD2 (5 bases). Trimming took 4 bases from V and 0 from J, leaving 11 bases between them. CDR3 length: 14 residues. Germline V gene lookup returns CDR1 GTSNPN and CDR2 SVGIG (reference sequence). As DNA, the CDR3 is TGTGCCTGGACGGACTTTCCGAGCACAGATACGCAGTATTTT. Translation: CAWTDFPSTDTQYF.

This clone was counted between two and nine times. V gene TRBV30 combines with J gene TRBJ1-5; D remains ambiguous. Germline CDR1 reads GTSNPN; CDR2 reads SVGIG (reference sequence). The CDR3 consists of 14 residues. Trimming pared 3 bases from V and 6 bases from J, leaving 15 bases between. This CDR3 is CAWSLAMRSQPQHF. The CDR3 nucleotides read TGTGCCTGGAGCCTCGCCATGAGGAGTCAGCCCCAGCATTTT.

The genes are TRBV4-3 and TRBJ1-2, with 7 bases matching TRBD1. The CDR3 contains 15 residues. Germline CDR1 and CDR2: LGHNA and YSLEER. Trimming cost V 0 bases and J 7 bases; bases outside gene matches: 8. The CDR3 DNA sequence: TGCGCCAGCAGCCAAGATACAGGGGCCTCCTCTGGCTACACCTTC. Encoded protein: CASSQDTGASSGYTF.

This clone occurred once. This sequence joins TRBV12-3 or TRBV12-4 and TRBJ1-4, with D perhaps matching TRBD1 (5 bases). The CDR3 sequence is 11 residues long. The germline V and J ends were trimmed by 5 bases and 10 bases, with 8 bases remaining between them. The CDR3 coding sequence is TGTGCCAGCAGTGCCGGGGGAAAACTGTTTTTT. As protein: CASSAGGKLFF.

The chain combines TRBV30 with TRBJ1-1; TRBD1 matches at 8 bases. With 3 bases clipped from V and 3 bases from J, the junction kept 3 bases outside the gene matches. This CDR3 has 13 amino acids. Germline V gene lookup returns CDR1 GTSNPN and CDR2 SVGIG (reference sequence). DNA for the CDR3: TGTGCCTGGAGCCTGACAGGGGACACTGAAGCTTTCTTT. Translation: CAWSLTGDTEAFF.

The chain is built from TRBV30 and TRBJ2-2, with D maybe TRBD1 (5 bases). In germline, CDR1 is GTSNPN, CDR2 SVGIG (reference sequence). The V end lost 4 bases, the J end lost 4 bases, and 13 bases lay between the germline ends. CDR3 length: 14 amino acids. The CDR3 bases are TGTGCCTGGATGATGGGGCGCGGCACCGGGGAGCTGTTTTTT. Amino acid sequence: CAWMMGRGTGELFF.

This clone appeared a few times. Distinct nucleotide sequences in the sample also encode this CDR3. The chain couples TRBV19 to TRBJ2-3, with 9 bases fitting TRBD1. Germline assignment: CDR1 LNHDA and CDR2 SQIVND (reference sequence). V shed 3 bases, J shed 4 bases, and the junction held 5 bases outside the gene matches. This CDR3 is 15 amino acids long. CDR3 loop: CASSIGDRDPDTQYF. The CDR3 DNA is TGTGCCAGTAGTATTGGGGACAGGGACCCAGATACGCAGTATTTT.

This CDR3 is CASRTGTVYEQYF. CDR3 in DNA: TGTGCCAGCCGAACTGGGACAGTTTACGAGCAGTACTTC. This chain uses TRBV6-5 with TRBJ2-7; TRBD1 agrees at 7 bases. Germline V lookup: CDR1 MNHEY, CDR2 SVGAGI. J lost 4 bases, V lost 8 bases, and 8 bases had no gene match. This CDR3 is 13 amino acids long.

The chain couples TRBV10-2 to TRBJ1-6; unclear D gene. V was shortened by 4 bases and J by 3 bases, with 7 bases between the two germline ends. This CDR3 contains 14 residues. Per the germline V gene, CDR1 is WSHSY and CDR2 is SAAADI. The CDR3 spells CASSATDYNSPLHF. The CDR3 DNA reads TGCGCCAGCAGTGCTACAGACTATAATTCACCCCTCCACTTT.

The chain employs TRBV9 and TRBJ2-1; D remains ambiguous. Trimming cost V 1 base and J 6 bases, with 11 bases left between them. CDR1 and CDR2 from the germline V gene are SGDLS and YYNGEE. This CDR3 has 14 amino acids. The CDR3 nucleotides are TGTGCCAGCAGCGTATCACCTGGGCCCAATGAGCAGTTCTTC. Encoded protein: CASSVSPGPNEQFF.

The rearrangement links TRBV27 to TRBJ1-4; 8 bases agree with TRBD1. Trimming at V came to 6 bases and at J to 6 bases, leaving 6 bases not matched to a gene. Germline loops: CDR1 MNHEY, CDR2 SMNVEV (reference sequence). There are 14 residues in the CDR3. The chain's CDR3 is CASSHDRGDEKLFF. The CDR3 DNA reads TGTGCCAGCAGCCATGACAGGGGTGATGAAAAACTGTTTTTT. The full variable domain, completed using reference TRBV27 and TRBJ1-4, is EAQVTQNPRYLITVTGKKLTVTCSQNMNHEYMSWYRQDPGLGLRQIYYSMNVEVTDKGDVPEGYKVSRKEKRNFPLILESPSPNQTSLYFCASSHDRGDEKLFFGSGTQLSVL.

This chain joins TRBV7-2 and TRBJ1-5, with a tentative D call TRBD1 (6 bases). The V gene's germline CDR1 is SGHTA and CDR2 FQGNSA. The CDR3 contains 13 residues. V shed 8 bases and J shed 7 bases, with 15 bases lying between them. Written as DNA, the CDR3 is TGTGCCAGCCAAGGGGGAGTGACCCAGCCCCAGCATTTT. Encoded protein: CASQGGVTQPQHF.

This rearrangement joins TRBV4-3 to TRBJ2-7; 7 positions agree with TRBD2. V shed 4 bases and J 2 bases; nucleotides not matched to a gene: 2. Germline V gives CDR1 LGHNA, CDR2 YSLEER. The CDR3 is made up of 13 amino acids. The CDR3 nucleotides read TGCGCCAGCAGCCCTAGCGGAACCTACGAGCAGTACTTC. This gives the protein CASSPSGTYEQYF.

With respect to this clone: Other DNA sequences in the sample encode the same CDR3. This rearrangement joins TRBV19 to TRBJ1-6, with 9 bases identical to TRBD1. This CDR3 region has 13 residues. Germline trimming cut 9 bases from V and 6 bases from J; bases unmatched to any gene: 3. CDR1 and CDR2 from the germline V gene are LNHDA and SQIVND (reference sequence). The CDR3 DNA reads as TGTGCCAGCACGGACAGGGGTAATTCACCCCTCCACTTT. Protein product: CASTDRGNSPLHF.

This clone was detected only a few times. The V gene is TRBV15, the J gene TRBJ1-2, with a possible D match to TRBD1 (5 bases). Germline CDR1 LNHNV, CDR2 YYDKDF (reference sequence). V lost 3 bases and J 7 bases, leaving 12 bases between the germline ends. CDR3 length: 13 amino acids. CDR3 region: CATSRDDSFGYTF. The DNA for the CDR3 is TGTGCCACCAGCAGGGATGACAGTTTTGGCTACACCTTC.

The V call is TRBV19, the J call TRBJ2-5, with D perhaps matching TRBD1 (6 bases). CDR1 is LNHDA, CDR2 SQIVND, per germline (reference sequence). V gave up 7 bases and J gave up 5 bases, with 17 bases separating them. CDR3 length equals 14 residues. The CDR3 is CASNPGTLGETQYF. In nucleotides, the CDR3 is TGTGCCAGTAACCCTGGGACACTTGGGGAGACCCAGTACTTC.

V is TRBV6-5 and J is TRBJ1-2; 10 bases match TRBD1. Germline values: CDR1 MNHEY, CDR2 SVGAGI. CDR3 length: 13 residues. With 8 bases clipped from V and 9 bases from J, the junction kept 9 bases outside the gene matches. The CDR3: CASEGGQGLRYTF. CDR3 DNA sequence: TGTGCCAGCGAGGGGGGACAGGGGCTACGCTACACCTTC.

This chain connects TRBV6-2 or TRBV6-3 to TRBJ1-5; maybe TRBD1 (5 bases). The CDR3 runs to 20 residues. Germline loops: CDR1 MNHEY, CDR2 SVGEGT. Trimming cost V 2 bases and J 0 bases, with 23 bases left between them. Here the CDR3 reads CASSYDPRSRGGYSNQPQHF. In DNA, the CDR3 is TGTGCCAGCAGTTACGATCCCCGAAGTAGGGGAGGTTATAGCAATCAGCCCCAGCATTTT.

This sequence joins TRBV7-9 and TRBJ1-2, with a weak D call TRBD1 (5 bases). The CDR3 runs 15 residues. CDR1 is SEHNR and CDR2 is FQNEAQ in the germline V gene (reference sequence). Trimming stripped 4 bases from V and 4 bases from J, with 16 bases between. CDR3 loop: CASSSPGGLVYGYTF. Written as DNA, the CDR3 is TGTGCCAGCAGCTCACCGGGGGGGTTGGTCTATGGCTACACCTTC. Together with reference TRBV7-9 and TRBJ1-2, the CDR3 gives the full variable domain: DTGVSQNPRHKITKRGQNVTFRCDPISEHNRLYWYRQTLGQGPEFLTYFQNEAQLEKSRLLSDRFSAERPKGSFSTLEIQRTEQGDSAMYLCASSSPGGLVYGYTFGSGTRLTVV.

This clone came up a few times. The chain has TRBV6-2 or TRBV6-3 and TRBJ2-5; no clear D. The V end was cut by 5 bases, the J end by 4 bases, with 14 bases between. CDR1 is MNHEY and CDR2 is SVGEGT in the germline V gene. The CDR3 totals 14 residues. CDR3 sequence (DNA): TGTGCCAGCAGTCGCACTATGCTAGGAGAGACCCAGTACTTC. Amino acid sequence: CASSRTMLGETQYF.

Here the CDR3 reads CASSPGLAAYEQYF. The CDR3 region has the DNA TGTGCCAGCAGCCCGGGACTAGCGGCCTACGAGCAGTACTTC. V gene TRBV4-2 combines with J gene TRBJ2-7, with 11 bases lining up with TRBD2. The CDR3 is 14 amino acids. Germline V gives CDR1 LGHNA, CDR2 YNFKEQ. The V and J ends lost 4 bases and 2 bases, in that order; junction bases with no gene match: 1.

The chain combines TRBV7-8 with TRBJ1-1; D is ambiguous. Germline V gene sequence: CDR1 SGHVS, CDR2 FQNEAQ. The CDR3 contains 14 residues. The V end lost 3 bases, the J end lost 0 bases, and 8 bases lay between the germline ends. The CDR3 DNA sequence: TGTGCCAGCAGCTTCGACATACTGAACACTGAAGCTTTCTTT. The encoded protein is CASSFDILNTEAFF.